Below are 21 T cell receptor beta chains sequenced from a single sample in a study of identical twins. TCRdb re-called the 5' RACE reads with MiXCR, one entry per CDR3 protein. The sample comprises about 690,000 distinct CDR3 sequences, around 6% of which are singletons, and roughly 2% rests with the top ten. Sequencing was performed on naive T cells sorted from blood. These receptors originate from a young man in good health.

This chain joins TRBV29-1 and TRBJ2-1; TRBD2 aligns across 7 bases. CDR1 and CDR2 (germline): SQVTM, ANQGSEA. V shed 0 bases, J shed 10 bases, and the junction held 6 bases outside the gene matches. There are 13 residues in the CDR3. CDR3 region: CSVEDGRGVEQFF. As DNA, the CDR3 is TGCAGCGTTGAAGATGGGAGGGGCGTCGAGCAGTTCTTC.

This clonotype appeared many times. This chain connects TRBV5-6 to TRBJ1-2, with D possibly being TRBD1 (5 bases). From germline, CDR1 is SGHDT and CDR2 YYEEEE. Trimming removed 3 bases at V and 4 bases at J, with 16 bases between. This CDR3 is built from 15 residues. The CDR3 nucleotides read TGTGCCAGCAGCTGGAGGGTGGCAGGGACCTATGGCTACACCTTC. Its protein is CASSWRVAGTYGYTF.

This clonotype was recorded at least ten times. The chain has TRBV5-1 and TRBJ2-1; the match to TRBD2 covers 8 bases. Germline CDR1 SGHRS, CDR2 YFSETQ. V lost 2 bases to trimming and J lost 6 bases; unmatched junction nucleotides: 7. The CDR3 totals 15 residues. CDR3 DNA sequence: TGCGCCAGCAGCTTCGACGGCGGGAGGTTCAATGAGCAGTTCTTC. This encodes CASSFDGGRFNEQFF.

This clonotype was seen only a few times. The chain uses TRBV29-1 and TRBJ1-5; tentatively, D is TRBD1 (5 bases). V gave up 4 bases and J gave up 3 bases, with 7 bases separating them. Germline assignment: CDR1 SQVTM and CDR2 ANQGSEA. The CDR3 totals 12 residues. CDR3 in DNA: TGCAGCGTTGTGACAGACAATCAGCCCCAGCATTTT. Protein: CSVVTDNQPQHF.

The genes are TRBV12-3 or TRBV12-4 and TRBJ1-5; tentative D call: TRBD1 (6 bases). There are 14 residues in the CDR3. Between the trimmed V and J ends, which lost 7 bases and 1 base, there was a span of 11 bases. The CDR3 coding sequence is TGTGCCAGCACCCACAGGGTCAGCAATCAGCCCCAGCATTTT. This gives the protein CASTHRVSNQPQHF.

This clonotype showed up many times. The chain is built from TRBV10-3 and TRBJ2-1; maybe TRBD2 (5 bases). Germline V gene sequence: CDR1 ENHRY, CDR2 SYGVKD. Trimming took off 7 bases at V and 3 bases at J, with 10 bases between the two ends. The CDR3 length is 13 residues. The CDR3 loop reads CAITGRNYNEQFF. The CDR3 DNA reads TGTGCCATCACGGGAAGAAACTACAATGAGCAGTTCTTC.

In its sample, this clonotype was seen a few times. This chain joins TRBV7-8 and TRBJ2-5; D may be TRBD1 or TRBD2 (5 bases each). CDR3 length: 15 residues. Trimming took 4 bases from V and 2 from J, leaving 14 bases between them. The V gene's germline CDR1 is SGHVS and CDR2 FQNEAQ. The CDR3 bases are TGTGCCAGCAGCTCGCTGGGGGAAACACAAGAGACCCAGTACTTC. This gives the protein CASSSLGETQETQYF.

In its sample, this clonotype was seen many times. J is TRBJ2-5 and V is TRBV4-3; D possibly corresponds to TRBD1 (6 bases). Trimming left V 0 bases short and J 9 bases short, with 17 bases between. Germline CDR1 reads LGHNA; CDR2 reads YSLEER. The CDR3 sequence is 15 residues long. The CDR3, as DNA: TGCGCCAGCAGCCAAGAGGTGGGGGCCGCTGAGGCCCAGTACTTC. It encodes CASSQEVGAAEAQYF.

This clonotype has at least ten counts. The V and J genes are TRBV7-9 and TRBJ1-1, with D unresolved. CDR1 is SEHNR and CDR2 is FQNEAQ in the germline V gene (reference sequence). V dropped 3 bases and J dropped 3 bases, with 11 bases sitting between them. The CDR3 length is 14 residues. The CDR3 sequence is CASSLTRRDTEAFF. Here the CDR3 DNA reads TGTGCCAGCAGCTTGACAAGGAGGGACACTGAAGCTTTCTTT. The full variable domain, in which reference TRBV7-9 and TRBJ1-1 provide the parts outside the CDR3, is DTGVSQNPRHKITKRGQNVTFRCDPISEHNRLYWYRQTLGQGPEFLTYFQNEAQLEKSRLLSDRFSAERPKGSFSTLEIQRTEQGDSAMYLCASSLTRRDTEAFFGQGTRLTVV.

This clonotype was picked up a small number of times. The chain couples TRBV6-2 or TRBV6-3 to TRBJ2-5; D gene unclear. Trimming pared 4 bases from V and 3 bases from J, leaving 12 bases between. CDR3 length equals 14 residues. Per the germline V gene, CDR1 is MNHEY and CDR2 is SVGEGT. Written as DNA, the CDR3 is TGTGCCAGCAGTTTGGTCGTTTCAAAAGAGACCCAGTACTTC. The encoded protein is CASSLVVSKETQYF.

This clonotype appeared a few times. J is TRBJ2-1 and V is TRBV29-1; 9 bases match TRBD2. The CDR3 spans 15 residues. After removal of 6 bases from V and 4 bases from J, the junction contained 10 bases not matched to a gene. Germline CDR1 is SQVTM and CDR2 is ANQGSEA. The CDR3 DNA follows: TGCAGCGTGGAATACGGGACTAGCAGTTACAATGAGCAGTTCTTC. Translation: CSVEYGTSSYNEQFF.

This clonotype was seen repeatedly, ten times or more. The DNA of the CDR3 is TGCAGTGCTGGACTCCCTAAAAACTTTTATAATGAGCAGTTCTTC. Protein sequence: CSAGLPKNFYNEQFF. The genes are TRBV20-1 and TRBJ2-1, with a possible D match to TRBD2 (5 bases). The CDR3 runs to 15 residues. Trimming cost V 5 bases and J 7 bases, with 21 bases left between them. The germline V gene has CDR1 DFQATT and CDR2 SNEGSKA (reference sequence).

This clonotype has more than one count but fewer than ten. V usage is TRBV14 and J usage is TRBJ2-7; tentatively, D is TRBD1 (5 bases). The CDR3 totals 15 residues. From germline, CDR1 is SGHDN and CDR2 FVKESK. The V end was cut by 1 base, the J end by 4 bases, with 14 bases between. The CDR3 bases are TGTGCCAGCAGCCAAGTAGACCAGGGCATGTACGAGCAGTACTTC. Translating gives CASSQVDQGMYEQYF.

The sample holds many counts of this clonotype. The rearrangement joins TRBV4-3 to TRBJ2-3; TRBD2 matches at 7 bases. The germline CDR1 and CDR2 sequences are LGHNA and YSLEER. The V and J ends lost 1 base and 2 bases, in that order; junction bases with no gene match: 9. This CDR3 has 17 amino acids. The CDR3 DNA reads as TGCGCCAGCAGCCAAGGGGCTAGCGGACAATTCACAGATACGCAGTATTTT. This encodes CASSQGASGQFTDTQYF.

This clonotype has ten or more counts. This chain joins TRBV27 and TRBJ2-2; 9 bases map to TRBD1. Germline V gene sequence: CDR1 MNHEY, CDR2 SMNVEV (reference sequence). V shed 5 bases, J shed 5 bases, and the junction held 6 bases outside the gene matches. This CDR3 has 15 residues. The CDR3 here is CASSTTGGMTGELFF. The CDR3 DNA sequence: TGTGCCAGCAGTACCACAGGGGGCATGACCGGGGAGCTGTTTTTT.

This clonotype was counted at least ten times. V is TRBV3-1 and J is TRBJ2-1; D might be TRBD1 or TRBD2, each matching 6 bases. The germline V gene has CDR1 LGHDT and CDR2 YNNKEL (reference sequence). The CDR3 has 16 amino acids. V lost 2 bases and J 0 bases, leaving 11 bases between the germline ends. The CDR3 region has the DNA TGTGCCAGCAGCCAAAGGGGGGCTAGCTCCTACAATGAGCAGTTCTTC. It is translated as CASSQRGASSYNEQFF.

The chain is built from TRBV12-3 or TRBV12-4 and TRBJ2-5; D not certain. The CDR3 has 15 residues. The germline V and J ends were trimmed by 6 bases and 2 bases, with 16 bases remaining between them. The CDR3 DNA is TGTGCCAGCAGCATCCCTAGAAAACGACAAGAGACCCAGTACTTC. It translates to CASSIPRKRQETQYF.

This clonotype was seen many times. The chain combines TRBV29-1 with TRBJ2-7, with a possible D match to TRBD1 (5 bases). Germline-derived CDR1 and CDR2 are SQVTM and ANQGSEA. The CDR3 is made up of 13 amino acids. The germline V and J ends were trimmed by 4 bases and 2 bases, with 12 bases remaining between them. CDR3 sequence (DNA): TGCAGCGTTGTGAGGACACAGGCCTACGAGCAGTACTTC. Translation: CSVVRTQAYEQYF.

The chain recombines TRBV6-5 with TRBJ2-1; possibly TRBD1 for D (5 bases). Germline V lookup: CDR1 MNHEY, CDR2 SVGAGI. The CDR3 consists of 18 residues. V was pared by 2 bases and J by 0 bases, with 17 bases between. This CDR3 is CASSYDRMGPSSYNEQFF. The CDR3 coding sequence is TGTGCCAGCAGTTACGATCGTATGGGGCCGAGCTCCTACAATGAGCAGTTCTTC.

This clonotype turned up a few times. The V gene is TRBV29-1, the J gene TRBJ2-3; D is possibly TRBD2 (6 bases). CDR3 length: 15 amino acids. Germline CDR1 reads SQVTM; CDR2 reads ANQGSEA. V lost 6 bases and J lost 1, with 17 bases in between. The CDR3 nucleotides read TGCAGCGTGTCGGAGGGATCGACTGGCACAGATACGCAGTATTTT. Protein: CSVSEGSTGTDTQYF.

This clonotype was seen a few times. The chain is built from TRBV24-1 and TRBJ2-1; TRBD1 is a possible D gene (6 bases). Trimming removed 10 bases at V and 5 bases at J, with 14 bases between. The CDR3 totals 13 residues. Germline V gives CDR1 KGHDR, CDR2 SFDVKD. The CDR3 here is CATGATGNNEQFF. The DNA for the CDR3 is TGTGCCACGGGGGCTACTGGGAACAATGAGCAGTTCTTC.